A selection of T cell receptor beta chains follows, all from one sample in a study of T cell responses to AZD1222 COVID-19 vaccine. Profiled with immunoSEQ multiplex PCR; TCRdb holds only in-frame clones, not every one. In the table there are over 200,000 clones, approximately 94% of which are singletons. This specimen was peripheral blood, taken 28 days after the second dose of the MenACWY control vaccine. The source of these receptors is an adult who received the MenACWY meningococcal vaccine as a control. Both conserved end residues are part of each CDR3. The order of the fields is clone size, D gene, J gene, V gene, CDR3 DNA, CDR3 protein. D genes are given only for firm matches. Expanded clones get a size class; other rows say once, few or many, or leave the size out.

size: -
D: -
J: TRBJ1-5
V: TRBV28
DNA: TGTGCCAGCAGTTTAGTCGGCAGCTATCAGCCCCAGCATTTT
CDR3: CASSLVGSYQPQHF

size: -
D: -
J: TRBJ2-5
V: TRBV19
DNA: TGTGCCAGTACCATGGGGCATGGCCAAGAGACCCAGTACTTC
CDR3: CASTMGHGQETQYF

size: once
D: -
J: TRBJ1-1
V: TRBV5-1
DNA: TGCGCCAGCAGCTTCGGGGTATTAAACACTGAAGCTTTCTTT
CDR3: CASSFGVLNTEAFF

size: -
D: -
J: TRBJ1-4
V: TRBV30
DNA: TGTGCCTGGGGGGGAAGGGATGAAAAACTGTTTTTT
CDR3: CAWGGRDEKLFF

size: -
D: -
J: TRBJ2-1
V: TRBV5-1
DNA: TGCGCCAGCAGCCCGAAACCCGACAGGATTAATGAGCAGTTCTTC
CDR3: CASSPKPDRINEQFF

size: -
D: -
J: TRBJ1-1
V: TRBV5-1
DNA: TGCGCCAGCAGCTTGGGCCCGAGGATCGGGACTGAAGCTTTCTTT
CDR3: CASSLGPRIGTEAFF

size: -
D: -
J: TRBJ1-5
V: TRBV19
DNA: TGTGCCACCACAGGGAATAAGGGCAATCAGCCCCAGCATTTT
CDR3: CATTGNKGNQPQHF

size: -
D: -
J: TRBJ2-1
V: TRBV9
DNA: TGTGCCAGCAGCTCCTGGGACGGCCCGGGATTCTACAATGAGCAGTTCTTC
CDR3: CASSSWDGPGFYNEQFF

size: -
D: -
J: TRBJ1-1
V: TRBV3-1/TRBV3-2
DNA: TGTGCCAGCGGGGGGCACACTGAAGCTTTCTTT
CDR3: CASGGHTEAFF

size: -
D: -
J: TRBJ2-3
V: TRBV18
DNA: TGTGCCAGCTCACCTCAGCGAGACAGCACAGATACGCAGTATTTT
CDR3: CASSPQRDSTDTQYF

size: -
D: -
J: TRBJ2-7
V: TRBV19
DNA: TGTGCCAGTAGTATAGCGGGCTACGAGCAGTACTTC
CDR3: CASSIAGYEQYF

size: -
D: -
J: TRBJ2-5
V: TRBV24-1
DNA: TGTGCCACCAGTGGTGGGCAAGAGACCCAGTACTTC
CDR3: CATSGGQETQYF

size: once
D: -
J: TRBJ2-3
V: TRBV7-8
DNA: TGTGCCAGCAGCCGGCAGGTCGGGTCCACAGATACGCAGTATTTT
CDR3: CASSRQVGSTDTQYF

size: -
D: TRBD2
J: TRBJ2-2
V: TRBV7-8
DNA: TGTGCCAGCAGCCAAATAGCGGGGGGCGGGATCGGGGAGCTGTTTTTT
CDR3: CASSQIAGGGIGELFF

size: -
D: -
J: TRBJ1-5
V: TRBV7-9
DNA: TGTGCCAGCAGCTTAGACGGATATAGCAATCAGCCCCAGCATTTT
CDR3: CASSLDGYSNQPQHF

size: few
D: TRBD1
J: TRBJ1-6
V: TRBV4-2
DNA: TGTGCCAGCAGTGGGACAGTCGGCAATTCACCCCTCCACTTT
CDR3: CASSGTVGNSPLHF

size: once
D: -
J: TRBJ2-1
V: TRBV14
DNA: TGTGCCAGCAGCCTAGAAGAGAGCTCCTACAATGAGCAGTTCTTC
CDR3: CASSLEESSYNEQFF

size: -
D: -
J: TRBJ2-7
V: TRBV24-1
DNA: TGTGCCACCAGTGCGGGATCCTCAAACGAGCAGTACTTC
CDR3: CATSAGSSNEQYF

size: -
D: TRBD2
J: TRBJ2-1
V: TRBV12-3/TRBV12-4
DNA: TGTGCCAGCTCCGCGGGAGCTAAGAATGAGCAGTTCTTC
CDR3: CASSAGAKNEQFF

size: -
D: TRBD2
J: TRBJ2-7
V: TRBV18
DNA: TGTGCCAGCTCAAAAGAGGGACTAGCACAAAACGAGCAGTACTTC
CDR3: CASSKEGLAQNEQYF

size: -
D: -
J: TRBJ2-2
V: TRBV27
DNA: TGTGCCAGCAGTTTATCGTCCGGGCGCACCGGGGAGCTGTTTTTT
CDR3: CASSLSSGRTGELFF

size: few
D: TRBD2
J: TRBJ2-3
V: TRBV5-6
DNA: TGTGCCAGCAGCCACCCCGGGACTAGCGGGGGGATCACAGATACGCAGTATTTT
CDR3: CASSHPGTSGGITDTQYF

size: -
D: -
J: TRBJ1-5
V: TRBV2
DNA: TGTGCCAGCAGTGCCCCTGGGGCTATCCAGCCCCAGCATTTT
CDR3: CASSAPGAIQPQHF

size: once
D: -
J: TRBJ2-7
V: TRBV6-5
DNA: TGTGCCAGCAGTTACTCAGGGACGTTGGCCTACGAGCAGTACTTC
CDR3: CASSYSGTLAYEQYF

size: -
D: -
J: TRBJ2-7
V: TRBV7-6
DNA: TGTGCCAGCAGCTTAGAATATCGGGGGTTCGAGCAGTACTTC
CDR3: CASSLEYRGFEQYF

size: -
D: -
J: TRBJ2-1
V: TRBV12-3/TRBV12-4
DNA: TGTGCCAGCAGTTTGGAGGGGGCCTATGAGCAGTTCTTC
CDR3: CASSLEGAYEQFF

size: -
D: TRBD2
J: TRBJ2-5
V: TRBV5-4
DNA: TGTGCCAGCAGCCCAGGACTAGCGGGACTGGAGGAGACCCAGTACTTC
CDR3: CASSPGLAGLEETQYF

size: -
D: TRBD1
J: TRBJ2-7
V: TRBV5-4
DNA: TGTGCCAGCAGCCTTGGACAGGGTGGCTACGAGCAGTACTTC
CDR3: CASSLGQGGYEQYF

size: -
D: -
J: TRBJ2-7
V: TRBV5-1
DNA: TGCGCCAGCAGCGCCTCGTGGGGGCTTAGCTCCTACGAGCAGTACTTC
CDR3: CASSASWGLSSYEQYF

size: -
D: -
J: TRBJ1-5
V: TRBV10-3
DNA: TGTGCCTCTCGGGGGGGCGATCAGCCCCAGCATTTT
CDR3: CASRGGDQPQHF

size: -
D: -
J: TRBJ2-3
V: TRBV7-9
DNA: TGTGCCAGCAGCTTGGACGATACGCAGTATTTT
CDR3: CASSLDDTQYF

size: -
D: -
J: TRBJ1-4
V: TRBV4-3
DNA: TGCGCCAGCAGCCCTTCAACTAATGAAAAACTGTTTTTT
CDR3: CASSPSTNEKLFF

size: -
D: -
J: TRBJ2-1
V: TRBV19
DNA: TGTGCCAGTAGCCCTCTGGGGTCGACCTACAATGAGCAGTTCTTC
CDR3: CASSPLGSTYNEQFF

size: -
D: -
J: TRBJ1-1
V: TRBV5-1
DNA: TGCGCCAGCAGCTACTTCTCCGGTAGGGGTCTGAACACTGAAGCTTTCTTT
CDR3: CASSYFSGRGLNTEAFF

size: -
D: TRBD1
J: TRBJ1-1
V: TRBV19
DNA: TGTGCCAGTAGTATTGGCCTCGGGACAGAAGAAGCTTTCTTT
CDR3: CASSIGLGTEEAFF

size: -
D: TRBD1
J: TRBJ1-3
V: TRBV19
DNA: TGTGCCAGTAGAAGGGACAGGAACTCTGGAAACACCATATATTTT
CDR3: CASRRDRNSGNTIYF

size: once
D: -
J: TRBJ2-7
V: TRBV5-6
DNA: TGTGCCAGCAGCTTGCCCCCGGCAGGGAGGTATACCTACGAGCAGTACTTC
CDR3: CASSLPPAGRYTYEQYF

size: -
D: -
J: TRBJ1-1
V: TRBV30
DNA: TGTGCCTGGAGTTCCAGGCGCTACACTGAAGCTTTCTTT
CDR3: CAWSSRRYTEAFF

size: once
D: -
J: TRBJ1-3
V: TRBV9
DNA: TGTGCCAGCAATACAGGGTTCTCTGGAAACACCATATATTTT
CDR3: CASNTGFSGNTIYF

size: -
D: -
J: TRBJ1-2
V: TRBV30
DNA: TGTGCCTGGGAACGGGGAGACCTCTATGGCTACACCTTC
CDR3: CAWERGDLYGYTF

size: -
D: -
J: TRBJ2-2
V: TRBV7-2
DNA: TGTGCCAGCAGCTTGATTAGCGGAACGGCCTTCACCGGGGAGCTGTTTTTT
CDR3: CASSLISGTAFTGELFF

size: -
D: -
J: TRBJ2-7
V: TRBV9
DNA: TGTGCCAGCAGCGTAGCTATAGGTTACGAGCAGTACTTC
CDR3: CASSVAIGYEQYF

size: -
D: TRBD1
J: TRBJ2-7
V: TRBV5-1
DNA: TGCGCCAGCAGCCCAGGGGGTGGTCACGAGCAGTACTTC
CDR3: CASSPGGGHEQYF

size: -
D: -
J: TRBJ1-5
V: TRBV15
DNA: TGTGCCACCAGCAGAGAGGGCGCAGGGGCCGTCTATCAGCCCCAGCATTTT
CDR3: CATSREGAGAVYQPQHF

size: -
D: -
J: TRBJ2-1
V: TRBV10-3
DNA: TGTGCCGGCGGCACCTACAATGAGCAGTTCTTC
CDR3: CAGGTYNEQFF

size: -
D: -
J: TRBJ1-1
V: TRBV7-2
DNA: TGTGCCAGCAGCTTAGCTTTCACTATCATGAACACTGAAGCTTTCTTT
CDR3: CASSLAFTIMNTEAFF

size: -
D: -
J: TRBJ2-3
V: TRBV7-2
DNA: TGTGCCAGCAGCTTCTTCAGCGTGAGTGCAGATACGCAGTATTTT
CDR3: CASSFFSVSADTQYF

size: -
D: -
J: TRBJ2-1
V: TRBV19
DNA: TGTGCCAGTAGTATGAATTCGCTGGGCGGTCTCTACAATGAGCAGTTCTTC
CDR3: CASSMNSLGGLYNEQFF

size: -
D: -
J: TRBJ1-5
V: TRBV28
DNA: -
CDR3: CASSTSGTGSNQPQHF

size: -
D: -
J: TRBJ2-3
V: TRBV7-6
DNA: TGTGCCAGCAGCTTAGGCCCCGGGTTAGGGACAGATACGCAGTATTTT
CDR3: CASSLGPGLGTDTQYF

size: -
D: -
J: TRBJ2-5
V: TRBV12-3/TRBV12-4
DNA: TGTGCCAGCAGTTTAGGGCCTCAAGAGACCCAGTACTTC
CDR3: CASSLGPQETQYF

size: -
D: -
J: TRBJ2-7
V: TRBV6-5
DNA: TGTGCCAGCACCGGACAGACCTCCTACGAGCAGTACTTC
CDR3: CASTGQTSYEQYF

size: -
D: -
J: TRBJ2-3
V: TRBV19
DNA: TGTGCCAGTAGTATTCAATCGGCTACGGGTTCGGATACGCAGTATTTT
CDR3: CASSIQSATGSDTQYF

size: -
D: -
J: TRBJ1-1
V: TRBV28
DNA: TGTGCCAGCAGTACGATCCGGGGGCGGGACACTGAAGCTTTCTTT
CDR3: CASSTIRGRDTEAFF

size: -
D: TRBD1
J: TRBJ2-7
V: TRBV15
DNA: TGTGCCACCAGCAGAGATAGGGACAGCTACGAGCAGTACTTC
CDR3: CATSRDRDSYEQYF

size: -
D: TRBD1
J: TRBJ1-4
V: TRBV12-3/TRBV12-4
DNA: TGTGCCAGCAGGACAGGGGGGCCTGAAAAACTGTTTTTT
CDR3: CASRTGGPEKLFF

size: once
D: -
J: TRBJ1-2
V: TRBV9
DNA: TGTGCCAGCAGCGTAGCTACAGGGATAGATGGCTACACCTTC
CDR3: CASSVATGIDGYTF